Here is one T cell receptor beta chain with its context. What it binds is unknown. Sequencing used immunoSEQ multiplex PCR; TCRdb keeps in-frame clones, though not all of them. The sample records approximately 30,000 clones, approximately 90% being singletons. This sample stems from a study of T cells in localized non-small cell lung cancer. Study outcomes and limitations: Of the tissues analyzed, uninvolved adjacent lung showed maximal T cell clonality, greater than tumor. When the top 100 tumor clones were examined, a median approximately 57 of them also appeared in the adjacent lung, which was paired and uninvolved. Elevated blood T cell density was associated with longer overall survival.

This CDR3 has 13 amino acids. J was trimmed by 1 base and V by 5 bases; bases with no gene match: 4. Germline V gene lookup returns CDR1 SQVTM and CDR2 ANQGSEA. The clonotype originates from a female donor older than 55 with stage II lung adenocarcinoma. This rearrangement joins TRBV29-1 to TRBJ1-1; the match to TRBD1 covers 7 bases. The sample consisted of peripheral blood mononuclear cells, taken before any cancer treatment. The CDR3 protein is CSVYRGGNTEAFF. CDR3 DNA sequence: TGCAGCGTTTACAGGGGTGGGAACACTGAAGCTTTCTTT.